This T cell receptor (beta chain) was found in a study of T cell responses to AZD1222 COVID-19 vaccine. Comments on this clone: Its antigen is as yet unknown.

Using immunoSEQ multiplex PCR, the repertoire was profiled, and TCRdb retains in-frame clones only, with some absent. The sample has 150,000 to 200,000 clones, 91% seen once. Whole-study findings and limits: Only a handful of AZD1222 recipients, six or seven in all, had baseline seropositivity. Among spike-specific TCRs, nearly half reportedly target unmutated variant regions. Two AZD1222 doses significantly raised spike-specific TCR breadth and depth over controls.

The length of the CDR3 is 14 residues. Trimming took 4 bases from V and 2 from J; bases not matched to a gene: 5. Germline assignment: CDR1 SGDLS and CDR2 YYNGEE. Sequenced here: peripheral blood, sampled on day 0 of AZD1222 vaccination. The TCR was taken from an adult in good health. This chain joins TRBV9 and TRBJ1-2; TRBD1 matches 7 bases. This CDR3 is CASSLAQGNYGYTF. In DNA, the CDR3 is TGTGCCAGCAGCCTAGCACAGGGGAACTATGGCTACACCTTC.